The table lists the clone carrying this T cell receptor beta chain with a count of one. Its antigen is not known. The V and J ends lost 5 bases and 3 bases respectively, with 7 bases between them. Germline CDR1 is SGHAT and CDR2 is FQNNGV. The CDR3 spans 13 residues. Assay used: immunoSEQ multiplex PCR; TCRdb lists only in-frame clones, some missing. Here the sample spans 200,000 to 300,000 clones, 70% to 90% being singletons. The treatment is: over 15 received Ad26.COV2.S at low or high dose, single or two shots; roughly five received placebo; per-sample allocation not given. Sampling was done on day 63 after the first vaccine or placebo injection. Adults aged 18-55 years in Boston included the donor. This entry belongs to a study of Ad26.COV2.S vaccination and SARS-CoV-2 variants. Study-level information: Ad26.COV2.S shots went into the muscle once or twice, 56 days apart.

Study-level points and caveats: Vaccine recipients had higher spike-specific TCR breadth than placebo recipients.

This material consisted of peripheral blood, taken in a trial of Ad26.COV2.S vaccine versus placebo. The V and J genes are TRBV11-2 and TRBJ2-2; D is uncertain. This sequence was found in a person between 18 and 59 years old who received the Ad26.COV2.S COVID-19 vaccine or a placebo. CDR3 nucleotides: TGTGCCAGCAGCCAAAGTTACACCGGGGAGCTGTTTTTT. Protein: CASSQSYTGELFF. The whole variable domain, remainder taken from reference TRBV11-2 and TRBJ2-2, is EAGVAQSPRYKIIEKRQSVAFWCNPISGHATLYWYQQILGQGPKLLIQFQNNGVVDDSQLPKDRFSAERLKGVDSTLKIQPAKLEDSAVYLCASSQSYTGELFFGEGSRLTVL.